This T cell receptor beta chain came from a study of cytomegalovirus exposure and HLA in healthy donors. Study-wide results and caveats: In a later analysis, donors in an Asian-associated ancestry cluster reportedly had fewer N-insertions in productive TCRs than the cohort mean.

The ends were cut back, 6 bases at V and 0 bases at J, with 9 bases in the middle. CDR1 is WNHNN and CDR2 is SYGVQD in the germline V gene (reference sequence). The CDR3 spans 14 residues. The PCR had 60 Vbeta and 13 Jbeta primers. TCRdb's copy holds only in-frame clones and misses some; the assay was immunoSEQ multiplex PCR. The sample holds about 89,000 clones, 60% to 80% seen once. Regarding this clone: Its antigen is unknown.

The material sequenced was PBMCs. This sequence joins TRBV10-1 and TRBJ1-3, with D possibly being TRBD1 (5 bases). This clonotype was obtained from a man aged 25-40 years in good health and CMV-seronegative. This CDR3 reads CASSRDSSGNTIYF. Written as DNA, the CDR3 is TGCGCCAGCAGCAGGGATTCCTCTGGAAACACCATATATTTT.